This TCR beta chain appears in the sequencing data of a study of T cells expressing NK-cell markers. Across the study: Each TCR beta repertoire originated in sorted T cells that were CD3+CD56+NKG2C+, CD3+CD56+NKG2C- or CD3+CD56-NKG2C+.

From its re-call of the 5' RACE reads, TCRdb lists each CDR3 protein once, without DNA. In total, the table holds 200,000 to 300,000 distinct CDR3 sequences. Points on this clonotype: The antigen is undetermined.

Study outcomes and limitations: For about six donors, the dominant NKG2C+ clonotypes made up about 1.0-7.5% of their CD8+ T cells. For four donors, these clonotypes were likewise the leading ones in the CD3+CD56-NKG2C+ fraction.

The sequence was obtained from a man in his late teens or twenties in good health. The specimen was blood T cells: a sorted CD56 or NKG2C T cell subset, CD4+ or CD8+ T cells, or bulk PBMC T cells (not recorded which).

This chain's CDR3 is CASSQETSGRVSYNEQFF. The chain recombines TRBV3-1 with TRBJ2-1; TCRdb reports TRBD2, a call that lacks DNA to check it against. The V gene's germline CDR1 is LGHDT and CDR2 YNNKEL (reference sequence). The CDR3 spans 18 residues.